This TCR beta chain appears in the sequencing data of a study of T cell responses to AZD1222 COVID-19 vaccine (dated by TCRdb to about 2021). With respect to the entire study: A total of 233 trial participants underwent TCR sequencing, of whom 200 to 220 had received two doses of AZD1222 and some 26 had received two doses of the MenACWY control vaccine. Trial participants were enrolled by age into subgroups of 18-55, 56-69 and 70-plus years, and around 140, 26 and 57 TCR-sequenced participants, respectively, were included in these subgroups. Study-wide findings and limitations: Participants were mostly white British, with more females than males. The authors suggested clonal diversity may have been underestimated. Conclusions about previously exposed vaccinees were limited because only six AZD1222 recipients were SARS-CoV-2 seropositive at baseline. Because no day 14 peak-response samples were available, the repertoires could be characterized only after the peak T cell response. The 56-69-year group was small, and its depth increase did not reach significance, likely because of low power. Vaccine-associated CD4 TCRs spanned the whole spike protein, with dominant responses in regions 160-218 and 743-854. Spike-specific TCR breadth and depth rose significantly after two AZD1222 doses compared with day 0 and with MenACWY recipients. Epitopes outside the regions mutated in the B.1.351 and B.1.1.7 variants were reportedly recognized by nearly half of the unique spike-specific TCRs.

As regards this clone: The clone's antigen remains unknown. The junction does not match germline at one end; this may be a read error.

What the time point label conveys for this sample: about 28 days (+/-7) after the second vaccine dose. Because spike-specific TCR depth and breadth did not differ between the two schedules, AZD1222 recipients who got a second dose at roughly 4 weeks were pooled with those who got a second dose at roughly 12 weeks. Samples from vaccinated people were obtained from the UK trials COV001 and COV002, which included a single-blind randomized controlled phase 2/3 trial of AZD1222 (ChAdOx1 nCoV-19) in healthy adults. Trial participant PBMC samples were collected at day 0 and day 28 after the second dose for TCRbeta chain sequencing. The CDR3 regions of human TCRbeta chains were analyzed by immunosequencing. The study's processing was this. TCRs in the repertoires were matched against a reference library of SARS-CoV-2-specific TCRs that had been generated with the MIRA antigen-specificity platform. Breadth meant the fraction of unique TCRs that were SARS-CoV-2-associated, whereas depth meant the fraction of total T cells that were SARS-CoV-2-associated. Using the MIRA data, every spike-specific TCR was mapped to the spike region that the TCR reacted to and assigned to either a CD4 or a CD8 class. Log10-transformed breadth and depth values were compared by one-way ANOVA with Sidak's multiple comparisons tests. TCRdb retrieved this table from immuneACCESS and kept in-frame rearrangements only. Not all clones are present; in checked studies, unresolved V genes account for under half, and no reason is known for the remainder. V and J calls and clone size follow that table, whereas D and trimming were derived from the DNA. This sample has more than 100,000 clones in its table, and about 85% of those were observed once. 2.5% to 3% of the sample comes from the top ten.

This specimen was peripheral blood, taken 28 days after the second AZD1222 dose. This clonotype was sampled from an adult who received the AZD1222 COVID-19 vaccine.

The sequence in DNA is TGTGCCAACAGCCAAACGAACAGAAACTACGAGCAGTACTTC. Its coded protein is CANSQTNRNYEQYF. The sequence links TRBV3-1 (or the pseudogene TRBV3-2) to TRBJ2-7; there is no confident call for the D gene. CDR1 LGHDT and CDR2 YNNKEL are derived from the germline V gene (reference sequence). Reading from cysteine to phenylalanine, the CDR3 counts 14 amino acids. Left in the record is the CDR3 DNA by itself, 42 bases read in frame from the first base.